This TCR beta chain originates from a study of blood T cell repertoires in COVID-19. Study information: Material from acute and convalescent COVID-19 was sourced from the United States, Italy and Spain. PBMCs, B-cell-depleted T cells, or T cells were the source of the cDNA or gDNA that made up the material.

Trimming took 3 bases from V and 5 from J; bases not matched to a gene: 3. The CDR3 sequence is 13 residues long. Germline CDR1 reads KGHSH; CDR2 reads LQKENI. Remarks on this clone: This specimen includes other DNA sequences encoding the same CDR3.

In the authors' methods: Reference gene primer amplification gave nucleated cell count estimates. Method: immunoSEQ multiplex PCR; TCRdb's copy keeps in-frame clones and lacks some. That table furnishes V, J and clone size, whereas the DNA furnished D and trimming. The repertoire consists of approximately 250,000 clones, with approximately 86% occurring once and the leading ten covering roughly 14%. Seattle-derived patients entered the study during active infection and were followed longitudinally. The chain joins TRBV18 to TRBJ2-7, with TRBD1 identical over 8 bases. This receptor was identified in a woman in her seventies with COVID-19, enrolled during active disease. Sequences were obtained from peripheral blood. The CDR3 loop reads CASSPSQGDEQYF. The CDR3 DNA sequence: TGTGCCAGCTCACCCTCACAGGGGGACGAGCAGTACTTC.